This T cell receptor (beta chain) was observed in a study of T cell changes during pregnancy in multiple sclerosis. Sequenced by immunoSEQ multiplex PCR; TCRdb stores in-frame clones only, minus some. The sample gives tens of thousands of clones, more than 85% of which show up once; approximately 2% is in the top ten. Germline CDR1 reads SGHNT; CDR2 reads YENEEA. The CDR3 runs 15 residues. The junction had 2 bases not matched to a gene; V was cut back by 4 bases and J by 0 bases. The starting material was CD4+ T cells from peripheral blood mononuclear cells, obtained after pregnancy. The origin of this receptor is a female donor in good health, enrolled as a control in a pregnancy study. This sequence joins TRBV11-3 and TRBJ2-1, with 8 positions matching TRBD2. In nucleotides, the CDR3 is TGTGCCAGCAGCTCGAGCGGGGGCTCCTACAATGAGCAGTTCTTC. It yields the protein CASSSSGGSYNEQFF.